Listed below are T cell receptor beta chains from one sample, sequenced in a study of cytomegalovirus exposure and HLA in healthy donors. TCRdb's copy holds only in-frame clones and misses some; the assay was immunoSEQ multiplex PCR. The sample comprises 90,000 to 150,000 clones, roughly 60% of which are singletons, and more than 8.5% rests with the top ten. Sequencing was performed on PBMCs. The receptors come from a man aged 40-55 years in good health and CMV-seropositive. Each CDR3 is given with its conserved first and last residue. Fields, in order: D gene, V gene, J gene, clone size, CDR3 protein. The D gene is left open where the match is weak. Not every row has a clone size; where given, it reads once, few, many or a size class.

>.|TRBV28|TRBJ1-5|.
CASSYGQVRNQPQHF
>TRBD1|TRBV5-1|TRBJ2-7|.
CASSLPGTGAAYEQYF
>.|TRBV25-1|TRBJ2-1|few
CASSGQESSYNEQFF
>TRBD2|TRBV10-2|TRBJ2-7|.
CASRLAGENEQYF
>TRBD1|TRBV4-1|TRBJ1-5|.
CASSPSGTVNQPQHF
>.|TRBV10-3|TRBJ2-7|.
CAISGGTGTPYEQYF
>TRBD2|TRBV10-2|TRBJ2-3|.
CASSEPLAGGSLLPDTQYF
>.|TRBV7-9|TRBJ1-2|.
CASSRTDYGYTF
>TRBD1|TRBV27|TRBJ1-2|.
CASSSHPDRGLIYGYTF
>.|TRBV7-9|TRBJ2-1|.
CASSLPYNEQFF
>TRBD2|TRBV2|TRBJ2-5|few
CASSGLAEETQYF
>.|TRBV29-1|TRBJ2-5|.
CSVGVTTQETQYF
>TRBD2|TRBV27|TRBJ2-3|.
CASSSPATSGNTDTQYF
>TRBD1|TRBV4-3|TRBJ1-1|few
CASSQVRTGSESTEAFF
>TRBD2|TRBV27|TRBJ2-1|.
CASTLTSGNEQFF
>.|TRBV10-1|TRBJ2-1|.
CASSPIYNEQFF
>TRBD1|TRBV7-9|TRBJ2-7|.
CASSEDRAFYEQYF
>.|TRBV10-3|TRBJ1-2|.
CAISYRENYGYTF
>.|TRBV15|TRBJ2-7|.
CATSRPTGPYEQYF
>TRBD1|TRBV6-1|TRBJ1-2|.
CASSATAGGANYGYTF
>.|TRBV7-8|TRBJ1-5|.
CASSQEEHRSQPQHF
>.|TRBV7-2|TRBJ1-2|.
CASSWGLINYGYTF
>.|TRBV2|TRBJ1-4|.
CASSEGPVHGKLFF
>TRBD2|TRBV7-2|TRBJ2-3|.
CASSRGGDTQYF
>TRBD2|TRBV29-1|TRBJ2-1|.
CSVEGLAGEQYNEQFF
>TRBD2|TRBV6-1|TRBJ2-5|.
CASSEGSSSGGGETQYF
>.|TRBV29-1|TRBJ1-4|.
CSVEDRLRQELFF
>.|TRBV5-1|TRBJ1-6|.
CASSSPGRNSPLHF
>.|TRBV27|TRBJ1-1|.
CASVGLTNTEAFF
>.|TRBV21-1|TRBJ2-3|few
CASSKEGPGAYTDTQYF
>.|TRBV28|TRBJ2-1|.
CASSSGVYNEQFF
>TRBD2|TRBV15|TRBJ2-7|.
CATSTPTSASSYEQYF
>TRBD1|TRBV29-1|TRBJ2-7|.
CSVEDSGTGGEQYF
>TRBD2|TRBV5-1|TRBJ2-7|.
CASSSGLAGALYF
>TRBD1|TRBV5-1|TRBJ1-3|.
CASSLGGTASGNTIYF
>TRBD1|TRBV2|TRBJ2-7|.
CASREPGQGNYEQYF
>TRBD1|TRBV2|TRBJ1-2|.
CASTLRGTGGADNYGYTF
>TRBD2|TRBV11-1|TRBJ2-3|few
CASSSLAGGYTDTQYF
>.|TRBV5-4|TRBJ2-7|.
CASSSQGSYEQYF
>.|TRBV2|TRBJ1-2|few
CASSEAVGSYGYTF
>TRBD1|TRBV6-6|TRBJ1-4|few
CASSYAQGATNEKLFF
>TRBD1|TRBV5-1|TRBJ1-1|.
CASSPRRGQGSAEAFF
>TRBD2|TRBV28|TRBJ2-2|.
CASSWGPAGFATGELFF
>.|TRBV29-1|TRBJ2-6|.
CSVEGRAGANVLTF
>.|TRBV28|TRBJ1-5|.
CASSPGTPAYQPQHF
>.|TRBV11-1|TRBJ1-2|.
CASSSNREGYGYTF
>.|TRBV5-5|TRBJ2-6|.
CASSLDFPGSTGANVLTF